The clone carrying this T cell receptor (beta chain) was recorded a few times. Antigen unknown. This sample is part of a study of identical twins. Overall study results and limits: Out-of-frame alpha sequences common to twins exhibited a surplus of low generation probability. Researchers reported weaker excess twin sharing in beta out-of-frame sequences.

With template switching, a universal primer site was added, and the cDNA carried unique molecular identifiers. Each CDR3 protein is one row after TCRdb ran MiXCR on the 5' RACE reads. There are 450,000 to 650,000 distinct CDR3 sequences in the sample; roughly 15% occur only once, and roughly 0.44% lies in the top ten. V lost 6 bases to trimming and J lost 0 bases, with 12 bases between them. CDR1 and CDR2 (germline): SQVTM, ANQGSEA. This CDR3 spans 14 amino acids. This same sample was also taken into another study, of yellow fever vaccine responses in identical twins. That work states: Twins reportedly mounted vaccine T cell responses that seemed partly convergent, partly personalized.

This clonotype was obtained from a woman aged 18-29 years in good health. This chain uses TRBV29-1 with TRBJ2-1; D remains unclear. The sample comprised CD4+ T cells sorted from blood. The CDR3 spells CSVDHTSSYNEQFF. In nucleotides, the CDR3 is TGCAGCGTGGATCACACGAGCTCCTACAATGAGCAGTTCTTC.